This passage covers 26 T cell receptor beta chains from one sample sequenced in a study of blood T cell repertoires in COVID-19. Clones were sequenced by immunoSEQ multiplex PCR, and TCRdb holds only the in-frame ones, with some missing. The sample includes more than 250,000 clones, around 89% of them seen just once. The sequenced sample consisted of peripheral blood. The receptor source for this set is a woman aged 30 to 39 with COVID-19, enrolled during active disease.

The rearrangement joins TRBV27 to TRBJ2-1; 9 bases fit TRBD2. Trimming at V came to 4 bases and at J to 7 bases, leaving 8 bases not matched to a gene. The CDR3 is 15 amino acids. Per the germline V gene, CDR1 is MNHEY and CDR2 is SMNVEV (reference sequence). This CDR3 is CASSSAGGRTNEQFF. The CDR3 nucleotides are TGTGCCAGCAGTTCAGCGGGGGGCCGTACAAATGAGCAGTTCTTC.

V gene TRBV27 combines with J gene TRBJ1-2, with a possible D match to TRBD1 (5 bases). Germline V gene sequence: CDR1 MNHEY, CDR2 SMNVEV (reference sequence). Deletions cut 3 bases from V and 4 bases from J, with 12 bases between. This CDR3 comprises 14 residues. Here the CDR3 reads CASSLNGGIYGYTF. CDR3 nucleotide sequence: TGTGCCAGCAGTTTGAACGGGGGAATCTATGGCTACACCTTC.

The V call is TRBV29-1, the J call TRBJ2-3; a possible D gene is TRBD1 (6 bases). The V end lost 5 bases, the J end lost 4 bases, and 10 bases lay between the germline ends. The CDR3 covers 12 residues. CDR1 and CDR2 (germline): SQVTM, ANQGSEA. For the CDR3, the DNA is TGCAGCGTTCTCCAGGGGTCAGATACGCAGTATTTT. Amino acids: CSVLQGSDTQYF.

The CDR3, as DNA: TGTGCCAGCAGTGAAACCACAGCAATCTACACCTTC. Encoded protein: CASSETTAIYTF. This chain links TRBV25-1 with TRBJ1-2; D is uncertain. The CDR3 is 12 residues long. Germline lookup yields CDR1 MGHDK and CDR2 SYGVNS. Trimming took off 2 bases at V and 10 bases at J, with 11 bases between the two ends.

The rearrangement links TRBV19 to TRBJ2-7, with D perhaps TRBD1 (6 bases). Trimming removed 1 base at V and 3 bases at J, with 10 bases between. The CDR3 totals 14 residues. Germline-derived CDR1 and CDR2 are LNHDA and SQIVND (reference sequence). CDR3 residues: CASSIVDRYYEQYF. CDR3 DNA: TGTGCCAGTAGTATAGTAGACAGGTACTACGAGCAGTACTTC. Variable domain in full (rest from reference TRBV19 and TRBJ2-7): DGGITQSPKYLFRKEGQNVTLSCEQNLNHDAMYWYRQDPGQGLRLIYYSQIVNDFQKGDIAEGYSVSREKKESFPLTVTSAQKNPTAFYLCASSIVDRYYEQYFGPGTRLTVT.

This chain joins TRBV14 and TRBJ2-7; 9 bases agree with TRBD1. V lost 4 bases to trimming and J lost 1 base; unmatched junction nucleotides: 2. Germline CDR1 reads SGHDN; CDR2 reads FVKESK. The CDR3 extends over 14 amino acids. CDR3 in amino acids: CASSLGQGSYEQYF. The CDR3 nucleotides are TGTGCCAGCAGCCTGGGACAGGGATCCTACGAGCAGTACTTC.

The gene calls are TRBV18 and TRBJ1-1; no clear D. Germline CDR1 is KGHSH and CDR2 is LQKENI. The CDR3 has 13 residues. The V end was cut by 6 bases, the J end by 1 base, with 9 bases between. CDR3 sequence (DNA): TGTGCCAGCTCGTTTGACAAGAACACTGAAGCTTTCTTT. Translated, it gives CASSFDKNTEAFF.

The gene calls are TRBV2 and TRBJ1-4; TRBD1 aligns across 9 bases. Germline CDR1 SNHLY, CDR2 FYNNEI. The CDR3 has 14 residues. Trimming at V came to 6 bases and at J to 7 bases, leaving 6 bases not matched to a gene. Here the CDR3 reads CASRLQGASEKLFF. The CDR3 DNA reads TGTGCCAGCAGACTACAGGGGGCGAGTGAAAAACTGTTTTTT.

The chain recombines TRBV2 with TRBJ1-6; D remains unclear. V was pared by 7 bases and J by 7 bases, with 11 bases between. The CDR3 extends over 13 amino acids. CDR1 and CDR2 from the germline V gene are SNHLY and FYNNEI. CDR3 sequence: CASTREINSPLHF. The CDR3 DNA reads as TGTGCCAGCACTCGCGAAATCAATTCACCCCTCCACTTT.

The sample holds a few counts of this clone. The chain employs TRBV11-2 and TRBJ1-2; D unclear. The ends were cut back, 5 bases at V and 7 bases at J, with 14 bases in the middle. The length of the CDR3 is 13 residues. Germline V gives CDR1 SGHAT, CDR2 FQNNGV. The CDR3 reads CASSQRREGGYTF. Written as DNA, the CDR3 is TGTGCCAGCAGCCAGAGGAGAGAGGGTGGCTACACCTTC.

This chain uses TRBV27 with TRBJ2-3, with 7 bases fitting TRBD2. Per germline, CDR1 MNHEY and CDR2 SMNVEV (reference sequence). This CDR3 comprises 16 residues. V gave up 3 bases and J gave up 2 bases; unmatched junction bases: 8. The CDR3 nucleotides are TGTGCCAGCAGTTTTACCGCGGGGGAGTCCACAGATACGCAGTATTTT. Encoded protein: CASSFTAGESTDTQYF.

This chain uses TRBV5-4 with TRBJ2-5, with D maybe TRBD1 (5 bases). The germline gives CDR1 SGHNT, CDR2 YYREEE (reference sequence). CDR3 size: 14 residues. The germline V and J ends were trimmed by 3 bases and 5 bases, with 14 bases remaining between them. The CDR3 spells CASSSPTALETQYF. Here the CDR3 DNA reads TGTGCCAGCAGCTCCCCGACAGCCTTGGAGACCCAGTACTTC.

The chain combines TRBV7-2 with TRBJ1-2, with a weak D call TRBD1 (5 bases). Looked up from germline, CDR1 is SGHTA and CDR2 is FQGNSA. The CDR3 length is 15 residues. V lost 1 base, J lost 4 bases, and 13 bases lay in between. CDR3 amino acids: CASSLGHEGAYGYTF. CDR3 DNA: TGTGCCAGCAGCTTAGGTCATGAAGGGGCCTATGGCTACACCTTC. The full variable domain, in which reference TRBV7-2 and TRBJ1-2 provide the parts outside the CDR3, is GAGVSQSPSNKVTEKGKDVELRCDPISGHTALYWYRQSLGQGLEFLIYFQGNSAPDKSGLPSDRFSAERTGGSVSTLTIQRTQQEDSAVYLCASSLGHEGAYGYTFGSGTRLTVV.

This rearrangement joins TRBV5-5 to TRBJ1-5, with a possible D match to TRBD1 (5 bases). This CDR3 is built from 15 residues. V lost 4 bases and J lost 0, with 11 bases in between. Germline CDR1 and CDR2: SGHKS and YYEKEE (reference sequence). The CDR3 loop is CASSQGSYSNQPQHF. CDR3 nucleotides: TGTGCCAGCAGCCAGGGATCCTATAGCAATCAGCCCCAGCATTTT. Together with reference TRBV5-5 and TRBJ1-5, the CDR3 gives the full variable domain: DAGVTQSPTHLIKTRGQQVTLRCSPISGHKSVSWYQQVLGQGPQFIFQYYEKEERGRGNFPDRFSARQFPNYSSELNVNALLLGDSALYLCASSQGSYSNQPQHFGDGTRLSIL.

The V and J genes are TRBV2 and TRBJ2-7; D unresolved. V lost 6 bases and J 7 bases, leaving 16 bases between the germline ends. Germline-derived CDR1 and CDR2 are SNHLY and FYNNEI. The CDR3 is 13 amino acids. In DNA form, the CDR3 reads TGTGCCAGCAGCCTAAAGGTCCTGAGGGAGCAGTACGTC. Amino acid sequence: CASSLKVLREQYV.

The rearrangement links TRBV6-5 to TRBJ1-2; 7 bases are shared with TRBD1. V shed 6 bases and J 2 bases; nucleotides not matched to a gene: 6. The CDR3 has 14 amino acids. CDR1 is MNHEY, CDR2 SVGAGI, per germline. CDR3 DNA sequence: TGTGCCAGCAGCCCGACAGGGACGAACTATGGCTACACCTTC. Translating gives CASSPTGTNYGYTF.

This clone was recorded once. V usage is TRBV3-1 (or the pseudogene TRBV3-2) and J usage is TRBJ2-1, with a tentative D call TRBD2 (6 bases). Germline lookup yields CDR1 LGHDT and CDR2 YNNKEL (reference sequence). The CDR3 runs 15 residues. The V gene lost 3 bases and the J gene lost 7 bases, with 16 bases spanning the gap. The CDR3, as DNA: TGTGCCAGCAGCCAGGCCCCCAAAGGGAGGAATGAGCAGTTCTTC. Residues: CASSQAPKGRNEQFF.

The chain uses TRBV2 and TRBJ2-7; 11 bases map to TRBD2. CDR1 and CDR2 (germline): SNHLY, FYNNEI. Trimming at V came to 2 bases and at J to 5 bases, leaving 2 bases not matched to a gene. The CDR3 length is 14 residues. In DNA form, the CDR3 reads TGTGCCAGCAGTGAACTAGCGGGGGGTAACGAGCAGTACGTC. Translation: CASSELAGGNEQYV.

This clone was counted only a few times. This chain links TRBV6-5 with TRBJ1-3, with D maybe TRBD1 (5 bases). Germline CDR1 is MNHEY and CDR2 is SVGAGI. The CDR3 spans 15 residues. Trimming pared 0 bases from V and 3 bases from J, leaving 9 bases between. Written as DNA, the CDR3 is TGTGCCAGCAGTTACTCGACAGCCCTTGGAAACACCATATATTTT. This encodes CASSYSTALGNTIYF.

CDR3 DNA sequence: TGTGCCACCAGCAGAGATGGGAGGGTTAATCAGCCCCAGCATTTT. Its translation: CATSRDGRVNQPQHF. The V gene is TRBV15, the J gene TRBJ1-5, with D uncertain. Germline-derived CDR1 and CDR2 are LNHNV and YYDKDF (reference sequence). CDR3 length: 15 residues. Trimming shortened V by 0 bases and J by 4 bases, and 10 bases separated the two germline ends.

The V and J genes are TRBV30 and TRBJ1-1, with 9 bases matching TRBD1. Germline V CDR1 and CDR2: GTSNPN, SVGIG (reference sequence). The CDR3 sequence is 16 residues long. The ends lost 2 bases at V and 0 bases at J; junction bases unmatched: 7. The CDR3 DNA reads TGTGCCTGGAGTACGGGACAGGGATTGGTGAACACTGAAGCTTTCTTT. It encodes CAWSTGQGLVNTEAFF. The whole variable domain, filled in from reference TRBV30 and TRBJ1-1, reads SQTIHQWPATLVQPVGSPLSLECTVEGTSNPNLYWYRQAAGRGLQLLFYSVGIGQISSEVPQNLSASRPQDRQFILSSKKLLLSDSGFYLCAWSTGQGLVNTEAFFGQGTRLTVV.

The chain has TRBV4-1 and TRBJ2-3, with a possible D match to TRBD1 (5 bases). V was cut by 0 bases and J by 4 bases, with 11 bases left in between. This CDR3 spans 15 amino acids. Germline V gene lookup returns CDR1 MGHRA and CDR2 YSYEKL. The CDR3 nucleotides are TGCGCCAGCAGCCAAGATGGGGCTAGTGCAGATACGCAGTATTTT. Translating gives CASSQDGASADTQYF.

CDR3 DNA: TGTGCCAGCGGGGAGAGTTATAATTCACCCCTCCACTTT. Protein: CASGESYNSPLHF. The chain carries TRBV6-4 and TRBJ1-6, with no clear D. The CDR3 is made up of 13 amino acids. V was cut by 8 bases and J by 4 bases, with 9 bases left in between. The germline V gene encodes CDR1 MRHNA and CDR2 SNTAGT.

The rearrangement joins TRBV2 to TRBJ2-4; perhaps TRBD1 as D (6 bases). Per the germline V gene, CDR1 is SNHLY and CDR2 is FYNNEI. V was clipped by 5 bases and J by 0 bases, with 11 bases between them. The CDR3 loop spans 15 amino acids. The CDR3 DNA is TGTGCCAGCAGTACAGGGCCGCTAGCCAAAAACATTCAGTACTTC. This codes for CASSTGPLAKNIQYF.

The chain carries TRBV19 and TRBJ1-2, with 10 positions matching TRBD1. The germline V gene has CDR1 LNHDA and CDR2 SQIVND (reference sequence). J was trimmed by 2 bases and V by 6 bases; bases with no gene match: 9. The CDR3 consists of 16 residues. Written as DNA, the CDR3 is TGTGCCAGTAGGCCCCTGGACAGGGGGGCCAACTATGGCTACACCTTC. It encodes CASRPLDRGANYGYTF.

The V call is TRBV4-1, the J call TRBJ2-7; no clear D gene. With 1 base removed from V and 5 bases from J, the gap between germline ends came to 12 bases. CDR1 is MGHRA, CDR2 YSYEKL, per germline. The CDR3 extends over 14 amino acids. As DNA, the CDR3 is TGCGCCAGCAGCCAAGGACTCGGCAACGACGAGCAGTACGTC. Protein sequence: CASSQGLGNDEQYV.